This T cell receptor beta chain was identified during a study of CD8 T cells in Susac syndrome. Overall study results and limits: An acknowledgment was made by the study that its TCR sequencing and HLA analysis involved relatively few individuals.

TCR beta sequences were obtained from blood CD8+ and CD4+ T cells. Trimming stripped 5 bases from V and 6 bases from J, with 10 bases between. This CDR3 has 11 amino acids. Germline V gene data show CDR1 as SQVTM and CDR2 as ANQGSEA. Comments on this clonotype: The target antigen is unknown.

An amount of RNA that ranged from about 0.45 to 1 ug was reverse transcribed with random hexamers. TCRdb independently ran MiXCR on the immunoSEQ multiplex PCR reads; one entry per CDR3 protein. The sample holds about 150,000 distinct CDR3 sequences, over 95% seen once. The sample consisted of CD8+ T cells from PBMCs. This clonotype was obtained from a human donor with multiple sclerosis. The rearrangement links TRBV29-1 to TRBJ1-1; TRBD1 might be the D (6 bases). The CDR3 DNA reads as TGCAGCGTTCAGGGGAGCGCTGAAGCTTTCTTT. Residues: CSVQGSAEAFF.